This TCR beta chain was recorded in a study of blood T cell repertoires in COVID-19. The protocol was immunoSEQ multiplex PCR, while the TCRdb copy is restricted to in-frame clones and leaves out a portion. In the table there are about 90,000 clones, less than 85% of which are singletons. V dropped 0 bases and J dropped 0 bases, with 8 bases sitting between them. CDR1 is SGDLS, CDR2 YYNGEE, per germline. This CDR3 spans 15 amino acids. V usage is TRBV9 and J usage is TRBJ2-3; D not resolved. The sequencing sample was made of peripheral blood. The TCR originated in a man between 65 and 85 years old with acute or convalescent COVID-19. CDR3 sequence reads: CASSVGVSSTDTQYF. For the CDR3, the DNA is TGTGCCAGCAGCGTAGGTGTTTCTAGCACAGATACGCAGTATTTT.